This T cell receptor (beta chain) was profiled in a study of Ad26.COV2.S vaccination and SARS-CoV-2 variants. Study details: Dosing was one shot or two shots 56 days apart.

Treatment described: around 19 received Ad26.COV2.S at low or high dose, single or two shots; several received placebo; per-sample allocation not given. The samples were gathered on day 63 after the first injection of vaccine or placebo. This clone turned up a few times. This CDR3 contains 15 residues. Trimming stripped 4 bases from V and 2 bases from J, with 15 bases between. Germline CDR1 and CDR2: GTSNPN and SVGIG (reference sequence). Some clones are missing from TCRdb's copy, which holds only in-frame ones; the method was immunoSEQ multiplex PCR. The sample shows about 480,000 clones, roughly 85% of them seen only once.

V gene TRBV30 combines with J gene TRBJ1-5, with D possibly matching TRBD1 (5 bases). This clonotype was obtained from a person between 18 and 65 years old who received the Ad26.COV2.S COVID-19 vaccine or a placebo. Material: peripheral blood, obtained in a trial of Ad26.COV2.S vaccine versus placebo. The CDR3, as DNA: TGTGCCTGGAACCCCCGGGGGGTTGGCAATCAGCCCCAGCATTTT. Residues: CAWNPRGVGNQPQHF.